The 5 T cell receptor beta chains presented below share a single source sample, sequenced in a study of cytomegalovirus exposure and HLA in healthy donors. Primers for the PCR totalled 60 Vbeta and 13 Jbeta. The repertoire was sequenced with immunoSEQ multiplex PCR; TCRdb's copy has only in-frame clones and lacks some. The table includes around 200,000 clones, over 80% detected once. Sequenced material: PBMCs. These receptors were collected from a woman between 45 and 65 years old in good health and CMV-seropositive.

The chain uses TRBV19 and TRBJ1-5, with 7 bases that match TRBD1. J gave up 8 bases and V 6 bases, and 13 bases lay outside the gene matches. There are 15 residues in the CDR3. CDR1 and CDR2 from the germline V gene are LNHDA and SQIVND (reference sequence). The CDR3 loop reads CASSRRQGALEPQHF. For the CDR3, the DNA is TGTGCCAGTAGCCGTCGACAGGGAGCACTCGAGCCCCAGCATTTT.

The chain employs TRBV11-2 and TRBJ2-7; possibly TRBD1 for D (5 bases). Trimming left V 0 bases short and J 3 bases short, with 12 bases between. The CDR3 consists of 15 residues. Germline V CDR1 and CDR2: SGHAT, FQNNGV. CDR3 sequence reads: CASSLDLNRNYEQYF. The CDR3 bases are TGTGCCAGCAGCTTAGATCTTAACAGGAACTACGAGCAGTACTTC.

V and J are TRBV7-9 and TRBJ1-2, with D perhaps TRBD1 (6 bases). The CDR3 sequence is 18 residues long. The germline V and J ends were trimmed by 4 bases and 2 bases, with 23 bases remaining between them. The germline CDR1 and CDR2 sequences are SEHNR and FQNEAQ (reference sequence). For the CDR3, the DNA is TGTGCCAGCAGCTATAGAAAATCCGGGACACTTATGAACTATGGCTACACCTTC. Encoded protein: CASSYRKSGTLMNYGYTF.

On this clone: Other DNA sequences in this sample translate to the same CDR3. This chain joins TRBV5-1 and TRBJ2-5; D is possibly TRBD2 (6 bases). V was clipped by 0 bases and J by 5 bases, with 8 bases between them. CDR1 and CDR2 (germline): SGHRS, YFSETQ. The CDR3 extends over 13 amino acids. The CDR3 DNA reads as TGCGCCAGCAGCTTGGGGGGGGTGGAGACCCAGTACTTC. This translates into CASSLGGVETQYF.

This chain joins TRBV10-1 and TRBJ2-1, with 8 nucleotides matching TRBD1. Losses at the gene ends were 2 bases for V and 7 bases for J; bases not matched to a gene: 10. There are 16 residues in the CDR3. CDR1 and CDR2 (germline): WNHNN, SYGVQD (reference sequence). DNA for the CDR3: TGCGCCAGCAGTGAGAGGGCCAGGGGGCTTAAAAATGAGCAGTTCTTC. Encoded protein: CASSERARGLKNEQFF.